These T cell receptor beta chains were read from a single sample in a study of T cell changes during pregnancy in multiple sclerosis. The repertoire was sequenced with immunoSEQ multiplex PCR; TCRdb's copy has only in-frame clones and lacks some. The sample lists 70,000 or so clones; around 92% were seen once. Sequences were derived from peripheral blood, sampled in the third trimester of pregnancy. Every receptor here comes from a female donor in good health, enrolled as a control in a pregnancy study. Each CDR3 is given with its conserved first and last residue. Fields, in order: D gene, clone size, V gene, J gene, CDR3 protein, CDR3 DNA. D genes are given only for firm matches. Size tells how often a clone was seen (once, few, many) or the class of an expanded clone, and some rows leave it out.

NA	NA	TRBV7-9	TRBJ1-5	CASSLADQPQHF	TGTGCCAGCAGCTTAGCCGATCAGCCCCAGCATTTT
TRBD2	NA	TRBV2	TRBJ2-2	CASRARGDTGELFF	TGTGCCAGCAGGGCCCGGGGGGACACCGGGGAGCTGTTTTTT
NA	NA	TRBV6-6	TRBJ2-7	CASSYSNTGPYEQYF	TGTGCCAGTAGTTACTCGAACACAGGGCCCTACGAGCAGTACTTC
NA	NA	TRBV28	TRBJ1-3	CASREGGAGNSGNTIYF	TGTGCCAGCAGAGAGGGGGGGGCAGGTAACTCTGGAAACACCATATATTTT
TRBD1	once	TRBV12-5	TRBJ1-2	CASAPTGNYGYTF	TGTGCTAGTGCCCCGACAGGGAACTATGGCTACACCTTC
NA	NA	TRBV10-1	TRBJ2-3	CASSESPSSSVGTDTQYF	TGCGCCAGCAGTGAGTCGCCTAGCTCCTCGGTGGGCACAGATACGCAGTATTTT
TRBD1	NA	TRBV28	TRBJ1-2	CASSVQGAPVGTF	TGTGCCAGCAGCGTACAGGGGGCCCCCGTTGGCACCTTC
TRBD1	NA	TRBV29-1	TRBJ2-7	CSVWDRVREQYF	TGCAGCGTTTGGGACAGGGTGAGGGAGCAGTACTTC
TRBD2	NA	TRBV7-9	TRBJ2-7	CASSAAGGPSPYEQYF	TGTGCCAGCAGCGCGGCGGGGGGGCCGTCCCCCTACGAGCAGTACTTC
TRBD1	NA	TRBV6-6	TRBJ2-7	CASSYAGGYEQYF	TGTGCCAGCAGTTACGCAGGGGGCTACGAGCAGTACTTC
TRBD2	NA	TRBV7-8	TRBJ2-5	CASSRGLAGVQETQYF	TGTGCCAGCAGCAGGGGACTAGCGGGGGTCCAAGAGACCCAGTACTTC
TRBD2	NA	TRBV2	TRBJ2-7	CARRTSGALEQYF	TGTGCCAGAAGGACTAGCGGCGCCCTCGAGCAGTACTTC
NA	NA	TRBV28	TRBJ2-1	CASSSSARASNEQFF	TGTGCCAGCAGTTCTAGTGCGAGAGCGTCCAATGAGCAGTTCTTC
NA	NA	TRBV12-5	TRBJ1-5	CASGGDGRLQPQHF	TGTGCTAGTGGGGGAGATGGACGCCTTCAGCCCCAGCATTTT
TRBD1	few	TRBV15	TRBJ1-1	CATSSRINRGGTEAFF	TGTGCCACCAGCAGCCGAATCAACAGGGGGGGCACTGAAGCTTTCTTT
TRBD2	NA	TRBV2	TRBJ2-3	CASRPGTSGGANLVDTQYF	TGTGCCAGCAGACCCGGGACTAGCGGGGGGGCCAATTTGGTTGATACGCAGTATTTT
NA	NA	TRBV21-1	TRBJ1-1	CANQVPTPNTEAFF	TGTGCCAACCAGGTCCCTACGCCAAACACTGAAGCTTTCTTT
TRBD1	NA	TRBV30	TRBJ1-2	CAWSPDRAHYGYTF	TGTGCCTGGAGTCCGGACAGGGCCCACTACGGCTACACCTTC
NA	once	TRBV14	TRBJ2-7	CASSQEARGNDEQYF	TGTGCCAGCAGCCAAGAGGCGAGGGGGAACGACGAGCAGTACTTC
NA	NA	TRBV2	TRBJ1-2	CASSPSENYGYTF	TGTGCCAGCAGTCCTAGCGAGAACTATGGCTACACCTTC